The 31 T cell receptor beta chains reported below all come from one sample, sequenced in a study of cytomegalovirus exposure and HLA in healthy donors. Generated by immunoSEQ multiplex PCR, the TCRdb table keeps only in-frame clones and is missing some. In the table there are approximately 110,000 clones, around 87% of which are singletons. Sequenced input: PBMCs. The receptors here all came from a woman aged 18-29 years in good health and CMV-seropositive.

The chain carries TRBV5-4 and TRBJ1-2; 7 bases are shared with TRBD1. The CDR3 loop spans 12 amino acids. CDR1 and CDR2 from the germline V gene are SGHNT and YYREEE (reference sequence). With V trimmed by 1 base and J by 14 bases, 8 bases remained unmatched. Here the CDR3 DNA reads TGTGCCAGCAGCTTGCAGAGGGGGCCTTATACCTTC. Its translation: CASSLQRGPYTF.

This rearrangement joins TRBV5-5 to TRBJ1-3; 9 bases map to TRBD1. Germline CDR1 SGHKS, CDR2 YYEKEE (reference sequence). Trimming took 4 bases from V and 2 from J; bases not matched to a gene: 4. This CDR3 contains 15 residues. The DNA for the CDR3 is TGTGCCAGCAGCGTTGGGACAGGGCCTGGAAACACCATATATTTT. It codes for CASSVGTGPGNTIYF.

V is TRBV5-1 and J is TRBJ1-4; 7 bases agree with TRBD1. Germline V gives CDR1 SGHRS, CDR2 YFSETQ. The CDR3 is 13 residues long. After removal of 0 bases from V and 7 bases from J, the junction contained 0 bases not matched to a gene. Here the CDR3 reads CASSLGQGEKLFF. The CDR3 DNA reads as TGCGCCAGCAGCTTGGGACAGGGTGAAAAACTGTTTTTT. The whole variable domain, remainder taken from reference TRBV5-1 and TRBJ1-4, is KAGVTQTPRYLIKTRGQQVTLSCSPISGHRSVSWYQQTPGQGLQFLFEYFSETQRNKGNFPGRFSGRQFSNSRSEMNVSTLELGDSALYLCASSLGQGEKLFFGSGTQLSVL.

The CDR3 loop is CASSLGQASPLHF. CDR3 sequence (DNA): TGTGCCAGCAGCCTAGGGCAGGCTTCACCCCTCCACTTT. The V and J genes are TRBV7-9 and TRBJ1-6; D ambiguous. There are 13 residues in the CDR3. The V and J ends lost 5 bases and 9 bases respectively, with 11 bases between them. Germline V gene data show CDR1 as SEHNR and CDR2 as FQNEAQ (reference sequence).

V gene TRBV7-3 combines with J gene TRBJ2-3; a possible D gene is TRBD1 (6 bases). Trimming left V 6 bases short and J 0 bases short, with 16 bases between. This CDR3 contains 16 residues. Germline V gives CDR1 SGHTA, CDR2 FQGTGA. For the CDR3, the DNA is TGTGCCAGCAGTCTAAAGGGGGATAGCAGCACAGATACGCAGTATTTT. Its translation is CASSLKGDSSTDTQYF.

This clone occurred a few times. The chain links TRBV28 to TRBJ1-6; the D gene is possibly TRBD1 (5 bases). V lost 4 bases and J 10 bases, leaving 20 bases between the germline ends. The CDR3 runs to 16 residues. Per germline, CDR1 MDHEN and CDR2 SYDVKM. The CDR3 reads CASSSPPGRGGSPLHF. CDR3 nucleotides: TGTGCCAGCAGTTCACCCCCAGGAAGGGGAGGATCACCCCTCCACTTT.

CDR3 in DNA: TGTGCCAGCAGCCAGGGTCCCCGAGGAGGCTACACCTTC. Its protein is CASSQGPRGGYTF. This sequence joins TRBV6-5 and TRBJ1-2, with a weak D call TRBD1 (5 bases). The CDR3 extends over 13 amino acids. CDR1 is MNHEY and CDR2 is SVGAGI in the germline V gene. Trimming removed 6 bases from V and 8 bases from J, with 16 bases in between.

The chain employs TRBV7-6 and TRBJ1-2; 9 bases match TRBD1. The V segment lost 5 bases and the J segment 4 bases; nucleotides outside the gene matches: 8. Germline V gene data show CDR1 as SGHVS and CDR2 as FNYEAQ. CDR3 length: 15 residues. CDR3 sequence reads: CASSPHSTGGYGYTF. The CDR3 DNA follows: TGTGCCAGCAGCCCCCACTCGACAGGGGGCTATGGCTACACCTTC.

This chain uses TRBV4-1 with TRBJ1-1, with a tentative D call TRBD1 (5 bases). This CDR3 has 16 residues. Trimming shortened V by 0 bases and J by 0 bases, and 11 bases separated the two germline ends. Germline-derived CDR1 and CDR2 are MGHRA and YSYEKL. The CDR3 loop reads CASSQETTVLNTEAFF. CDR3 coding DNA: TGCGCCAGCAGCCAAGAAACGACAGTCCTGAACACTGAAGCTTTCTTT.

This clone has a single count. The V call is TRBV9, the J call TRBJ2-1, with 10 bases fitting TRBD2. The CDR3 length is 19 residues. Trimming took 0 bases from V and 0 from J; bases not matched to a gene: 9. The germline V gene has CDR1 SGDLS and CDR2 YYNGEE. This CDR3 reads CASSVVPTSGYSSYNEQFF. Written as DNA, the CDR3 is TGTGCCAGCAGCGTAGTTCCGACTAGCGGGTATAGCTCCTACAATGAGCAGTTCTTC.

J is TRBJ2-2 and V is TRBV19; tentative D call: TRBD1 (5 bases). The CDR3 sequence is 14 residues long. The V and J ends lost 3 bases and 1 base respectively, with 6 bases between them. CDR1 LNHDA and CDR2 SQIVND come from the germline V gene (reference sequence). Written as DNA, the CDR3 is TGTGCCAGTAGTATCACAGGGAACACCGGGGAGCTGTTTTTT. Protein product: CASSITGNTGELFF.

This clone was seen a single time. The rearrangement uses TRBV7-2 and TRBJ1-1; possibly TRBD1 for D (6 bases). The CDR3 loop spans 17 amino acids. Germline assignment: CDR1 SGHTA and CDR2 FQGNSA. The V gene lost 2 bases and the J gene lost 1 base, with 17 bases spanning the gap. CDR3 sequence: CASSLSSRGGPNTEAFF. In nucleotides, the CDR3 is TGTGCCAGCAGCTTAAGTAGTCGCGGGGGCCCGAACACTGAAGCTTTCTTT.

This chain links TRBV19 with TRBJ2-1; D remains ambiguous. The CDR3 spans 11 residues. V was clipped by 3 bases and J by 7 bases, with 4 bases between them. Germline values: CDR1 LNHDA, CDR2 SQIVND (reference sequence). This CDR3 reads CASSIRNEQFF. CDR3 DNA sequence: TGTGCCAGTAGTATTCGGAATGAGCAGTTCTTC. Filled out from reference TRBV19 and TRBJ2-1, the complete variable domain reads DGGITQSPKYLFRKEGQNVTLSCEQNLNHDAMYWYRQDPGQGLRLIYYSQIVNDFQKGDIAEGYSVSREKKESFPLTVTSAQKNPTAFYLCASSIRNEQFFGPGTRLTVL.

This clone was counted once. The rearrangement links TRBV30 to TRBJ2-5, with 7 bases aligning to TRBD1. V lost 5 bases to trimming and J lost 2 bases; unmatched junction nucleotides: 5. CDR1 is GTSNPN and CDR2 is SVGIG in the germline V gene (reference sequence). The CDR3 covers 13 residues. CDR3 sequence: CAWDTGQQETQYF. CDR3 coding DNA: TGTGCCTGGGATACGGGACAGCAAGAGACCCAGTACTTC.

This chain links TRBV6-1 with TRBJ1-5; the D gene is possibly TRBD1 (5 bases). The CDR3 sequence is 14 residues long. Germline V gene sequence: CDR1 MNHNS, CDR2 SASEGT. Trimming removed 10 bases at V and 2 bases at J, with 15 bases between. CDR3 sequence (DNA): TGTGCCACCTGGCTAGGAGGGGGCAATCAGCCCCAGCATTTT. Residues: CATWLGGGNQPQHF.

The CDR3 coding sequence is TGTGCCAGCAGCTCCACCGGACTAGCGGAGCAGTTCTTC. It codes for CASSSTGLAEQFF. The genes are TRBV7-7 and TRBJ2-1, with TRBD2 identical over 9 bases. Losses at the gene ends were 4 bases for V and 10 bases for J; bases not matched to a gene: 5. The CDR3 has 13 amino acids. Germline CDR1 is SSHAT and CDR2 is FNYEAQ (reference sequence).

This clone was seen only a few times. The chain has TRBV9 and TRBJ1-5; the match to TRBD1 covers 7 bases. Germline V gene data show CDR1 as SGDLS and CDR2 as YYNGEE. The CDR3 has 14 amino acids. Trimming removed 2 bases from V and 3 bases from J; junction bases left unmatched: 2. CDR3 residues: CASSVGQYNQPQHF. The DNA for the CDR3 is TGTGCCAGCAGCGTGGGACAGTACAATCAGCCCCAGCATTTT.

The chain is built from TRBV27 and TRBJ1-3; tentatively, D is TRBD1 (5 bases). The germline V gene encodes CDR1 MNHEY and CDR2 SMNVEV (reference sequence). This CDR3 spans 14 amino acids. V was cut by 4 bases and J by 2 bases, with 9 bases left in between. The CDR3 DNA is TGTGCCAGCAGTTCACAGGTTCCTGGAAACACCATATATTTT. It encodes CASSSQVPGNTIYF.

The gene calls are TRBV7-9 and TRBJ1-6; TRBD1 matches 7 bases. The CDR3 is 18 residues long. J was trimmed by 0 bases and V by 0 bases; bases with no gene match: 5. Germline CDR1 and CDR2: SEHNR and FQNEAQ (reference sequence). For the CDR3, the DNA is TGTGCCAGCAGCTTAGCAGGAGGGGGCGGCTCCTATAATTCACCCCTCCACTTT. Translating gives CASSLAGGGGSYNSPLHF.

CDR3 sequence: CASSGFTQETQYF. CDR3 sequence (DNA): TGTGCCAGCAGCGGTTTCACACAAGAGACCCAGTACTTC. J is TRBJ2-5 and V is TRBV11-2; D remains ambiguous. V was cut by 5 bases and J by 2 bases, with 9 bases left in between. The CDR3 runs to 13 residues. Germline V CDR1 and CDR2: SGHAT, FQNNGV. Supplemented by reference TRBV11-2 and TRBJ2-5, the full variable domain reads EAGVAQSPRYKIIEKRQSVAFWCNPISGHATLYWYQQILGQGPKLLIQFQNNGVVDDSQLPKDRFSAERLKGVDSTLKIQPAKLEDSAVYLCASSGFTQETQYFGPGTRLLVL.

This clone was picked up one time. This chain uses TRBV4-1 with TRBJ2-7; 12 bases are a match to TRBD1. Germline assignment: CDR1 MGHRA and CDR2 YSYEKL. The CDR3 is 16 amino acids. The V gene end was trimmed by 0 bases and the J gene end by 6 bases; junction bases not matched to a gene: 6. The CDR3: CASSQEGRDRGLEQYF. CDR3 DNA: TGCGCCAGCAGCCAAGAGGGTCGGGACAGGGGGCTCGAGCAGTACTTC.

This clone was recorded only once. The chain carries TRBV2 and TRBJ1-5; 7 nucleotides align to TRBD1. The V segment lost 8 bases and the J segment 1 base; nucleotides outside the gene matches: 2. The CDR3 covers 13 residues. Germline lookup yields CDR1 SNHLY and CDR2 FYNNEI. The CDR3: CASWGQSNQPQHF. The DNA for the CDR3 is TGTGCCAGCTGGGGACAGAGCAATCAGCCCCAGCATTTT.

CDR3 bases: TGTGCCAGTACCCAGACAGGGATCGATGAGCAGTTCTTC. Protein: CASTQTGIDEQFF. The V call is TRBV19, the J call TRBJ2-1, with 7 nucleotides matching TRBD1. Unmatched junction bases numbered 8, after V lost 7 bases and J lost 8 bases. The germline gives CDR1 LNHDA, CDR2 SQIVND (reference sequence). The CDR3 is made up of 13 amino acids.

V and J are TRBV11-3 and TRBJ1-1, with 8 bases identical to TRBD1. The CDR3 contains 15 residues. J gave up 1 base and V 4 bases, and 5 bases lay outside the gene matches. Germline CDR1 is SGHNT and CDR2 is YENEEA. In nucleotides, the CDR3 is TGTGCCAGCAGCTACAAGACAGGGGAGAACACTGAAGCTTTCTTT. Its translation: CASSYKTGENTEAFF.

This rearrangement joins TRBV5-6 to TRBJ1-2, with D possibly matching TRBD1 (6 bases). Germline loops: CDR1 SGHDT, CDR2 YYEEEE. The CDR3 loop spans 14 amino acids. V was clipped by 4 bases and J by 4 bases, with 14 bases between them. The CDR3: CASSLVGGAYGYTF. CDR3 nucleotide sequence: TGTGCCAGCAGCCTGGTGGGGGGGGCCTATGGCTACACCTTC. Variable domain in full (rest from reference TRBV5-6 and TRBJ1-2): DAGVTQSPTHLIKTRGQQVTLRCSPKSGHDTVSWYQQALGQGPQFIFQYYEEEERQRGNFPDRFSGHQFPNYSSELNVNALLLGDSALYLCASSLVGGAYGYTFGSGTRLTVV.

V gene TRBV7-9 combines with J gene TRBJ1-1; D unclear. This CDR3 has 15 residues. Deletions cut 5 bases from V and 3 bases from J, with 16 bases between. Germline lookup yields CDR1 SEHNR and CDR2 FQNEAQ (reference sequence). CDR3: CASSLLGVFYTEAFF. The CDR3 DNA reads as TGTGCCAGCAGCCTCTTGGGAGTTTTTTACACTGAAGCTTTCTTT.

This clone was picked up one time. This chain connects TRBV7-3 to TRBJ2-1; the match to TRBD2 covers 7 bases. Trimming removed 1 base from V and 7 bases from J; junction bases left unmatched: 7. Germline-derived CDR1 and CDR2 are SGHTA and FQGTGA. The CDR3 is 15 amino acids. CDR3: CASSLIAGEVNEQFF. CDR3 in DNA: TGTGCCAGCAGCTTAATCGCGGGAGAAGTGAATGAGCAGTTCTTC.

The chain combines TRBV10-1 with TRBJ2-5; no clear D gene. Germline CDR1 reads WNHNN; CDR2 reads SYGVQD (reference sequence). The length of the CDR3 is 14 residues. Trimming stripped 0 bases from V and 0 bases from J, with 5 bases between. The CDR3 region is CASSESKNQETQYF. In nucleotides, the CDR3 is TGCGCCAGCAGTGAGTCCAAAAACCAAGAGACCCAGTACTTC.

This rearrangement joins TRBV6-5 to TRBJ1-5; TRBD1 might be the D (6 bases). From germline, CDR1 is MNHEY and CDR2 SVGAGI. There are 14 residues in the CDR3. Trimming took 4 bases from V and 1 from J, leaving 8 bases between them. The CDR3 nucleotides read TGTGCCAGCAGTTTCGGACAGAGCAATCAGCCCCAGCATTTT. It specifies CASSFGQSNQPQHF.

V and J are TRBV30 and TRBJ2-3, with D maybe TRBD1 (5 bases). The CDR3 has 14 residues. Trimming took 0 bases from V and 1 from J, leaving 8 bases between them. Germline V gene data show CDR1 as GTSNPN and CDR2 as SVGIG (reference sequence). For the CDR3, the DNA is TGTGCCTGGAGTGTCGGACATCGCACAGATACGCAGTATTTT. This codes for CAWSVGHRTDTQYF.

Here the CDR3 DNA reads TGTGCTAGTGGTTTGGACTTGGGACTAGCGGGAGCCTACGAGCAGTACTTC. It codes for CASGLDLGLAGAYEQYF. The rearrangement joins TRBV12-5 to TRBJ2-7; TRBD2 matches at 14 bases. In germline, CDR1 is LGHNT, CDR2 FRNRAP. CDR3 length equals 17 residues. With V trimmed by 1 base and J by 2 bases, 4 bases remained unmatched. Based on the CDR3 plus reference TRBV12-5 and TRBJ2-7, the full variable domain is DARVTQTPRHKVTEMGQEVTMRCQPILGHNTVFWYRQTMMQGLELLAYFRNRAPLDDSGMPKDRFSAEMPDATLATLKIQPSEPRDSAVYFCASGLDLGLAGAYEQYFGPGTRLTVT.